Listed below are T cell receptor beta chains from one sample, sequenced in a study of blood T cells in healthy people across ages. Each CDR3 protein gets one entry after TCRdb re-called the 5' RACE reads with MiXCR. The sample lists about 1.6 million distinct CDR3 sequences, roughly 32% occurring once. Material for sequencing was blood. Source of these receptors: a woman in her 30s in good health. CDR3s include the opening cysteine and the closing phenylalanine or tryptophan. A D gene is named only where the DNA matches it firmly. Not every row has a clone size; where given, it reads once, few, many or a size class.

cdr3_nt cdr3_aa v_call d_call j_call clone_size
TGCGCCAGCAGCTTGACAGAGGGCCTCTCCTACGAGCAGTACTTC CASSLTEGLSYEQYF TRBV5-1 - TRBJ2-7 many
TGTGCCAGCAGCTTGCCGGGACAAAGCTCTGGAAACACCATATATTTT CASSLPGQSSGNTIYF TRBV13 - TRBJ1-3 -
TGCAGTGCTAGAGAAGCGGGGTGGGGGGAGACCCAGTACTTC CSAREAGWGETQYF TRBV20-1 TRBD2 TRBJ2-5 -
TGTGCCAGCATATCAGGGCTGGATCAGCCCCAGCATTTT CASISGLDQPQHF TRBV6-2/TRBV6-3 - TRBJ1-5 few
TGCGCCAGCAGCCCAGAGAGAGGACAATCCTCCTACGAGCAGTACTTC CASSPERGQSSYEQYF TRBV4-1 - TRBJ2-7 -
TGCGCCAGCAGCCAAGATGGGTTTGTGGGATCCACCCCGGAGACCCAGTACTTC CASSQDGFVGSTPETQYF TRBV4-1 - TRBJ2-5 many
TGTGCCAGCAGTCCCCCGGTCGGGGAGCTGTTTTTT CASSPPVGELFF TRBV27 - TRBJ2-2 -
TGCGCCAGCACCCAGAACACAGATACGCAGTATTTT CASTQNTDTQYF TRBV5-1 - TRBJ2-3 -
TGCAGCCTCCTGACAGGGGAAATTGCATCAAATTCACCCCTCCAATTT CSLLTGEIASNSPLQF TRBV29-1 TRBD1 TRBJ1-6 -
TGTGCCAGCAGCTGGACAGGGGACAACACTGAAGCTTTCTTT CASSWTGDNTEAFF TRBV5-5 TRBD1 TRBJ1-1 -
TGTGCCAGCAGCTCGACAGGGGAGTCCTACGAGCAGTACTTC CASSSTGESYEQYF TRBV7-6 TRBD1 TRBJ2-7 few
TGCAGTGTTAGGGAGAGAGGTAGCAATCAGCCCCAGCATTTT CSVRERGSNQPQHF TRBV20-1 - TRBJ1-5 -
TGTGCCAGCAGCCAGAACCACAGGCCCTCTGAAAAACTGTTTTTT CASSQNHRPSEKLFF TRBV5-5 - TRBJ1-4 -
TGTGCCAGCAGAGGACCACCCGATACGCAGTATTTT CASRGPPDTQYF TRBV2 - TRBJ2-3 few
TGTGCCAGCAGTTCTATGCCTCGGACTCGGCGCACAGATACGCAGTATTTT CASSSMPRTRRTDTQYF TRBV12-3/TRBV12-4 - TRBJ2-3 once
TGTGCCAGCACCAAAGCAGGGGGCAACGGCTACACCTTC CASTKAGGNGYTF TRBV13 TRBD1 TRBJ1-2 few
TGCGCCAGCAGCTTCGCACCGGGACTAAAAGAGACCCAGTACTTC CASSFAPGLKETQYF TRBV5-1 TRBD2 TRBJ2-5 -
TGCAGTGCTAGGCACGGGGTGGGGAAGGATACGCAGTATTTT CSARHGVGKDTQYF TRBV20-1 - TRBJ2-3 few
TGTGCCAGCAGCTTCGGGACAGGGGAGCTATCGGGCTACACCTTC CASSFGTGELSGYTF TRBV7-9 TRBD1 TRBJ1-2 -
TGTGCCAGCAGCCCGGGGATTCGGGATACGCAGTATTTT CASSPGIRDTQYF TRBV7-6 - TRBJ2-3 -
TGCAGTGCTAGAGATCGGTGGGGCAAAGAGACCCAGTACTTC CSARDRWGKETQYF TRBV20-1 - TRBJ2-5 -
TGTGCCAGCAGCCAAGACAGCGGGGAGGCTGACAATGAGCAGTTCTTC CASSQDSGEADNEQFF TRBV4-2 TRBD2 TRBJ2-1 -
TGTGCCAGCAGTTTCCCTCCCCTAGCGGGAGGGCCTTTAGATGAGCAGTTCTTC CASSFPPLAGGPLDEQFF TRBV28 TRBD2 TRBJ2-1 few
TGTGCCAGCAGCCTTCGGACACCTAATTCACCCCTCCACTTT CASSLRTPNSPLHF TRBV3-1 - TRBJ1-6 few
TGTGCCAGCCTCGGGGATGGCTACACCTTC CASLGDGYTF TRBV6-6 - TRBJ1-2 few
TGTGCCAGCGGAAGAAGCTTTAACTATGGCTATACCTTC CASGRSFNYGYTF TRBV12-3/TRBV12-4 - TRBJ1-2 -
TGTGCCACCAGCAGAGATACCGGACACTTAAGGGAGCAGTACTTC CATSRDTGHLREQYF TRBV15 - TRBJ2-7 -
TGTGCCAGCAGCTTACCGGGCTCTCGGGCTTTCTTT CASSLPGSRAFF TRBV7-9 - TRBJ1-1 -
TGTGCCAGCAGTTACGCTAGGCCTACGCGGGGGGATACGCAGTATTTT CASSYARPTRGDTQYF TRBV6-2/TRBV6-3 TRBD2 TRBJ2-3 once
TGTGCCAGCACTTGGGGACAGAGCTCTGGGGCCAACGTCCGGACTTTC CASTWGQSSGANVRTF TRBV2 TRBD1 TRBJ2-6 -
TGTGCCTGGAGGTCGCTTGTGATCACTGAAGCTTTCTTT CAWRSLVITEAFF TRBV30 - TRBJ1-1 -
TGTGCCAGCAGCTCAGACAGGGGGTCTGCAGATACGCAGTATTTT CASSSDRGSADTQYF TRBV7-3 TRBD1 TRBJ2-3 few
TGCGCCAGCAGCTTGGTGGGACAGGGGGCGCCGGATGGCTACACCTTC CASSLVGQGAPDGYTF TRBV5-1 TRBD1 TRBJ1-2 -
TGCAGCGTTCCGGGGGTAGCGGGAGTATTCGATGAGCAGTTCTTC CSVPGVAGVFDEQFF TRBV29-1 TRBD2 TRBJ2-1 many
TGTGCCAGCAGACCCCGGGCCACAGATACGCAGTATTTT CASRPRATDTQYF TRBV7-8 - TRBJ2-3 -
TGCGCCAGCAGCCATTTTACAGGGGGCTATAACACTGAAGCTTTCTTT CASSHFTGGYNTEAFF TRBV4-1 TRBD1 TRBJ1-1 few
TGTGCCAGCAGTTTAGCGGAAGGAGCCTATGGCTACACCTTC CASSLAEGAYGYTF TRBV12-3/TRBV12-4 - TRBJ1-2 -
TGCGCCAGCAGCACCGGGTCCAAATCCGTCGGGGAGCTGTTTTTT CASSTGSKSVGELFF TRBV5-1 - TRBJ2-2 -
TGTGCCACGGCCTCTGGGGCCATGGGGGAGACCCAGTACTTC CATASGAMGETQYF TRBV6-1 - TRBJ2-5 -
TGTGCCAGCTCACCACCAATGGGTTTGGATAGCTACACCTTC CASSPPMGLDSYTF TRBV18 - TRBJ1-2 few
TGTGCCAGCAGTCCTATCTCCCCCCTCCCGGCCGAGCAGTACTTC CASSPISPLPAEQYF TRBV6-5 - TRBJ2-7 few
TGCAGCGTTGAAGCGGTTAGGGCCTACGAGCAGTACTTC CSVEAVRAYEQYF TRBV29-1 - TRBJ2-7 many
TGCGCCAGCAGCTTGGAAGGGGAGCGCTATATGGAGACCCAGTACTTC CASSLEGERYMETQYF TRBV5-1 - TRBJ2-5 few